The clone carrying this T cell receptor beta chain has more than one count but fewer than ten. The source of the sample is a study of T cell repertoires in cytomegalovirus infection. One entry per CDR3 protein, called by TCRdb with MiXCR from the reads. The table has about 530,000 distinct CDR3 sequences, about 30% seen once; the top ten hold about 12%. This CDR3 spans 14 amino acids. The V gene lost 6 bases and the J gene lost 6 bases, with 15 bases spanning the gap. Per germline, CDR1 MNHEY and CDR2 SVGEGT. The sequence was collected from a human donor in good health (CMV status not recorded). Some clones in this sample may be carry-over from other donors' samples. The source material was PBMCs. The chain employs TRBV6-2 or TRBV6-3 and TRBJ1-5; D is ambiguous. Written as DNA, the CDR3 is TGTGCCAGCAGCGATCCAGCGATGGGTCAGCCCCAGCATTTT. Protein product: CASSDPAMGQPQHF.